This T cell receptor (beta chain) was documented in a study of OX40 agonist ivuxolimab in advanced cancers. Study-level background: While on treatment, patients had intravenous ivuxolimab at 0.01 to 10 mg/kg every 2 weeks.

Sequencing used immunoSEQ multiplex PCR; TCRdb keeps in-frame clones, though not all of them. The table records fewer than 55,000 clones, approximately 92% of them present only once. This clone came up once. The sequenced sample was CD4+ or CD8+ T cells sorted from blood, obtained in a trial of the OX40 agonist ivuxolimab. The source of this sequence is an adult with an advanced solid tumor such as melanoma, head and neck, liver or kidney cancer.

CDR3 DNA sequence: TGTGCCAGCATCAAGGGGGGCGCCGCGGATACGCAGTATTTT. This translates into CASIKGGAADTQYF. The V and J genes are TRBV2 and TRBJ2-3; D may be TRBD1 or TRBD2 (6 bases each). Per germline, CDR1 SNHLY and CDR2 FYNNEI. CDR3 length: 14 residues. V was cut by 7 bases and J by 6 bases, with 17 bases left in between.